This record looks at one TCR beta chain sequence and its context. This clone's antigen is unknown. No qualities accompany the bases; no much larger clone lies one base away. This specimen belongs to a study of control samples from healthy donors and cancer patients (dated by TCRdb to about 2020). Library creation used the immunoSEQ multiplex PCR assay. What TCRdb holds here is the immuneACCESS table cut down to in-frame rearrangements. Part of the clones is not present; checked against another copy, under half of the missing clones reflect an unresolved V gene, and the others are unexplained. The sample table records about 70,000 clones; 75% to 90% of these occur just once. Roughly 3.1% of the sample rests with the top ten. The germline V gene (reference sequence) sets CDR1 to MNHEY and CDR2 to SMNVEV. From its cysteine to its phenylalanine, the CDR3 spans 17 amino acids. Kept here is only the CDR3 DNA, which spans 51 bases and is read in frame from base 1. Trimming costs V 0 bases and J 5 bases, and their ends lie 19 bases apart.

Here the chain combines TRBV27 and TRBJ2-5; the D gene is perhaps TRBD2, from 5 matching bases. Sequencing was performed on PBMCs. The TCR originated in a woman between 50 and 59 years old with lung cancer. The CDR3 region: CASSLSALDSWGETQYF. The DNA sequence is given as TGTGCCAGCAGTTTATCCGCGCTGGACTCCTGGGGTGAGACCCAGTACTTC.